These 13 T cell receptor beta chains originate from one sample sequenced in a study of T cells after yellow fever vaccination. Via MiXCR, TCRdb re-called the 5' RACE reads, giving one row per CDR3 protein. The table includes 550,000 or so distinct CDR3 sequences, 15% to 20% detected once. Source: PBMCs, taken 15 days after the yellow fever booster vaccination. These receptors were taken from a man aged 25 to 45 who received the YFV17D yellow fever vaccine.

This chain connects TRBV7-9 to TRBJ2-1; D remains ambiguous. V was clipped by 1 base and J by 13 bases, with 11 bases between them. The V gene's germline CDR1 is SEHNR and CDR2 FQNEAQ (reference sequence). The CDR3 is made up of 12 amino acids. The chain's CDR3 is CASSLVSRVQFF. As DNA, the CDR3 is TGTGCCAGCAGCTTAGTCTCCCGGGTCCAGTTCTTC.

The chain recombines TRBV4-3 with TRBJ1-1; 9 bases fit TRBD1. Germline values: CDR1 LGHNA, CDR2 YSLEER. CDR3 size: 14 residues. The junction had 2 bases not matched to a gene; V was cut back by 5 bases and J by 1 base. In DNA, the CDR3 is TGCGCCAGCAGCGGGACAGGGAAGAACACTGAAGCTTTCTTT. Its protein is CASSGTGKNTEAFF.

This clonotype has only a few counts. The rearrangement links TRBV11-1 to TRBJ2-4, with 13 bases fitting TRBD2. The CDR3 is made up of 18 amino acids. Germline loops: CDR1 SGHAT, CDR2 FQDESV (reference sequence). J lost 3 bases, V lost 4 bases, and 9 bases had no gene match. The CDR3, as DNA: TGTGCCAGCAGCTCAACCACTAGCGGGAGGGCAATCAAAAACATTCAGTACTTC. Its protein product is CASSSTTSGRAIKNIQYF. Full variable domain (missing parts from reference TRBV11-1 and TRBJ2-4): EAEVAQSPRYKITEKSQAVAFWCDPISGHATLYWYRQILGQGPELLVQFQDESVVDDSQLPKDRFSAERLKGVDSTLKIQPAELGDSAMYLCASSSTTSGRAIKNIQYFGAGTRLSVL.

The table lists this clonotype with a few counts. The chain recombines TRBV6-2 or TRBV6-3 with TRBJ2-2, with a weak D call TRBD1 (5 bases). The CDR3 is made up of 13 amino acids. The germline V gene encodes CDR1 MNHEY and CDR2 SVGEGT. Trimming shortened V by 6 bases and J by 8 bases, and 13 bases separated the two germline ends. The CDR3 bases are TGTGCCAGCAGGGGGCCACCTTCTGGGGAGCTGTTTTTT. Translated: CASRGPPSGELFF.

The CDR3 nucleotides are TGCGCCAGCAGCTTGGTCCGGGATTCGGATCAGCAGTTCTTC. Translation: CASSLVRDSDQQFF. This chain connects TRBV5-1 to TRBJ2-1; D possibly corresponds to TRBD2 (5 bases). Between the trimmed V and J ends, which lost 0 bases and 11 bases, there was a span of 15 bases. The CDR3 is 14 amino acids. Germline assignment: CDR1 SGHRS and CDR2 YFSETQ.

The rearrangement joins TRBV29-1 to TRBJ2-7; D tentatively fits TRBD1 or TRBD2 (6 bases each). This CDR3 has 13 amino acids. With 4 bases removed from V and 3 bases from J, the gap between germline ends came to 13 bases. Per germline, CDR1 SQVTM and CDR2 ANQGSEA. CDR3 residues: CSVVEGGGYEQYF. CDR3 nucleotide sequence: TGCAGCGTTGTGGAAGGGGGAGGCTACGAGCAGTACTTC.

This clonotype showed up just a few times. The chain is built from TRBV6-1 and TRBJ2-5; D is undetermined. The CDR3 covers 13 residues. CDR1 and CDR2 from the germline V gene are MNHNS and SASEGT. V was clipped by 4 bases and J by 0 bases, with 6 bases between them. As DNA, the CDR3 is TGTGCCAGCAGTGGAATGTACCAAGAGACCCAGTACTTC. It yields the protein CASSGMYQETQYF.

CDR3 nucleotide sequence: TGCGCCAGCAGACGGACTAGCGGGAGGGGAGGGGAGCTGTTTTTT. Encoded protein: CASRRTSGRGGELFF. The chain couples TRBV10-2 to TRBJ2-2; 15 bases are a match to TRBD2. This CDR3 is 15 amino acids long. Germline loops: CDR1 WSHSY, CDR2 SAAADI. The V gene end was trimmed by 6 bases and the J gene end by 8 bases; junction bases not matched to a gene: 4.

About this clonotype: A far more abundant clone sits one base away, making this likely a read error. The chain carries TRBV7-9 and TRBJ2-7; 13 bases are a match to TRBD2. The germline CDR1 and CDR2 sequences are SEHNR and FQNEAQ (reference sequence). CDR3 size: 15 residues. V lost 3 bases, J lost 2 bases, and 1 base stayed unmatched. The CDR3 is CASSFGTSGTYEQYF. The CDR3 nucleotides read TGTGCCAGCAGCTTTGGGACTAGCGGGACCTACGAGCAGTACTTC.

The chain links TRBV19 to TRBJ1-5; the D is unclear. V was shortened by 2 bases and J by 4 bases, with 3 bases between the two germline ends. CDR1 is LNHDA and CDR2 is SQIVND in the germline V gene (reference sequence). CDR3 length: 12 amino acids. The CDR3 DNA sequence: TGTGCCAGTAGTATACGAAATCAGCCCCAGCATTTT. Translating gives CASSIRNQPQHF.

The table lists this clonotype with a few counts. The rearrangement joins TRBV6-5 to TRBJ2-2, with 7 bases that match TRBD1. The CDR3 loop spans 16 amino acids. Trimming cost V 2 bases and J 3 bases; bases outside gene matches: 6. Germline V gene sequence: CDR1 MNHEY, CDR2 SVGAGI. This CDR3 is CASSYRTGLYTGELFF. CDR3 in DNA: TGTGCCAGCAGTTACCGGACAGGCCTATACACCGGGGAGCTGTTTTTT.

This clonotype was seen a handful of times. The rearrangement links TRBV12-3 or TRBV12-4 to TRBJ2-1; tentatively, D is TRBD1 (5 bases). V was trimmed by 5 bases and J by 9 bases, leaving 14 bases between them. CDR3 length: 13 amino acids. CDR3 bases: TGTGCCAGCAGTCTGAGCAGGGATGCTGAGCAGTTCTTC. Protein: CASSLSRDAEQFF.

This clonotype turned up a few times. The CDR3 spells CAILPGFTPEQFF. Written as DNA, the CDR3 is TGTGCGATCCTACCAGGGTTTACTCCTGAGCAGTTCTTC. J is TRBJ2-1 and V is TRBV7-2; D might be TRBD1 (5 bases). This CDR3 has 13 amino acids. Germline-derived CDR1 and CDR2 are SGHTA and FQGNSA.